This T cell receptor (beta chain) derives from a study of T cell changes during pregnancy in multiple sclerosis. Repertoires were generated with immunoSEQ multiplex PCR, while TCRdb's copy carries only in-frame clones and drops some. This sample has fewer than 45,000 clones; 91% occur once, and the top ten carry 0.45% to 0.55%. The CDR3 spans 14 residues. The receptor was isolated from a female donor in good health, enrolled as a control in a pregnancy study. The gene calls are TRBV12-2 and TRBJ1-5; the table names TRBD1, a call not compared with the DNA. TRBV12-2 represents a pseudogene. The specimen comprised CD4+ T cells from peripheral blood mononuclear cells, sampled in the second trimester of pregnancy. Written as DNA, the CDR3 is TGTGCAAGTCGCCACCGAGGTACAGGACAGCCCCAGCATTTT. Its protein is CASRHRGTGQPQHF.